Sequencing of this T cell receptor (beta chain) was carried out in a study of cytomegalovirus exposure and HLA in healthy donors (dated by TCRdb to about 2017). In terms of the full investigation: According to an earlier analysis of a few hundred of the donors, 150 million to 200 million T cells yielded some 110 million unique TCR beta sequences and more than 250 Gb of sequence data. An early release that covered fewer than 800 HLA-typed donors contained approximately 300 gigabases of sequencing data and tens of millions of unique TCR sequences. Of the 300 to 500 genotyped donors, approximately 80% were placed in the genetic ancestry cluster associated with self-reported Caucasian donors. The study was designed to test whether signatures of past pathogen exposure could be identified by cataloging public T cell receptors. The T cell repertoires of some 670 subjects were profiled by immunosequencing and related to cytomegalovirus serostatus. In addition to the first cohort of hundreds of subjects, a separate validation cohort of approximately 130 different subjects was used. To predict cytomegalovirus infection status, the study combined high-throughput TCR immunosequencing, statistical association of individual TCRs with disease status, and machine learning. In a later analysis, previously published TCR beta repertoires from hundreds of donors were re-analyzed and high-resolution HLA genotyping was added so that TCR occurrence patterns could be studied. The later analysis used no new phenotypic data to find candidate immune exposures, relying instead on TCR beta sequences and their occurrence across donors. An earlier analysis of 587 of the donors used high-throughput TCR beta sequencing to judge whether each TCR beta V gene segment behaved as functional or pseudogenic. Donor age, sex, ethnicity and CMV serostatus were compiled together with the repertoire data. A later genetic analysis took genome-wide SNP genotypes for about 55% of the 666 donors and used that subset as a discovery cohort. All discovery cohort repertoires had been generated using a single sequencing platform. Both class I and class II loci were covered by HLA typing, at four-digit resolution. Typing coverage varied by locus: roughly 620-640 donors for A, B, C, DRB1 and DQB1; approximately 500 for DQA1; about 570 for DPA1; 400 to 480 for DPB1. Because of strong linkage in the cohort, roughly five DR-DQ haplotypes were treated as single units for association and clustering. Across some 400 genotyped donors of the cohort, an average of about 220,000 unique TCR beta nucleotide sequences per donor were sequenced, and about a sixth of those sequences were non-productive. Beyond this particular receptor, the publication reports: A later analysis found that TCR association rates varied across HLA loci, with DRB1 alleles showing the most associated TCRs and HLA-C alleles the fewest. At a false discovery rate of 0.05, a later analysis linked 15,000 to 20,000 TCR beta sequences to specific HLA alleles. Some IMGT-functional V segments, including TRBV6-2 and TRBV6-3, could not be distinguished by the 87-base-pair reads and were therefore excluded. Linkage disequilibrium might explain the correlated functional status among segregating V segments, but an unknown experimental factor could not be excluded. The study gave a list of under 200 TCR beta chains associated with cytomegalovirus. According to a later genetic analysis, donors in an Asian-associated ancestry cluster had fewer N-insertions in productive TCRs than the roughly 670-donor mean. The only immune exposure information available for the cohort was CMV serostatus. V-gene and J-gene trimming of TCR beta chains was associated with a missense DCLRE1C variant in a later genetic analysis, and the association was replicated in an independent cohort. An earlier analysis of approximately 500 of the donors showed that most TCR beta V segments appeared in productive rearrangements either about 87% or about 30% of the time, which broadly matched IMGT annotations. While some public TCRs were present in many individuals, most TCR sequences turned up only very rarely across donors. Only TCR beta chains were sequenced in this cohort, and the absence of alpha or paired-chain data limited detectable features. The earlier analysis of 450 to 700 of the donors excluded roughly 16 rarely observed V segments, including chromosome 9 orphons, because counts were too low. In a later analysis, most CMV-associated TCR beta chains were found to appear HLA-restricted, with HLA associations seemingly driven largely by CMV exposure. Roughly uniform sequencing depth across donors was assumed in presence/absence analyses, although this assumption may not hold. The classifier was reported to diagnose cytomegalovirus status with high specificity and sensitivity in both the original and validation cohorts. Because some donors lacked HLA typing at each locus, the association tests relied only on the typed subset. According to a later analysis, parvovirus B19, influenza, CMV and Epstein-Barr virus appeared linked to several top co-occurrence clusters. When HLA alleles, especially DR and DQ, strongly co-occurred, attributing TCR associations to individual alleles was difficult. A further reported finding was that TCR beta sequences accurately predicted the HLA-A and HLA-B alleles for most subjects in the first cohort. A few of the identified cytomegalovirus-associated TCR beta chains were confirmed in vitro to be specific for cytomegalovirus antigens. A later analysis found that HLA-associated TCR beta chains were more clonally expanded and had lower generation probabilities than equally common non-associated chains. A cluster of highly shared sequence variants was judged likely to be a technical artifact of the sequencing pipeline. The authors suggested that the approach could potentially be extended to other disease states and immunological phenotypes.

Libraries were built with the immunoSEQ multiplex PCR assay. A mixture of 60 forward primers for TCR Vbeta segments and 13 reverse primers for TCR Jbeta segments was used in the multiplex PCR. The CDR3 region of rearranged TCR beta genes was amplified from genomic DNA with a multiplex PCR assay. On the Illumina HiSeq System, the amplified TCR beta libraries were sequenced as 87-base-pair reads. Turning to the authors' computational methods: In a later analysis, 77 million or so unique TCR beta chains were counted across the roughly 610 repertoires, and about 10 million of these chains were shared by at least two donors. A nearest-neighbor algorithm error-corrected the raw reads and collapsed the reads into unique sequences, merging closely related sequences to remove PCR and sequencing errors. CDR3 sequences were aligned to IMGT reference sequences to assign V, D and J gene segments. For a sequence to be retained, at least a six-nucleotide match to both a V gene segment and a J gene segment was required. A rearrangement counted as productive if the CDR3 had no stop codons and remained in frame with V and J, and every other rearrangement counted as non-productive. Following IMGT convention, CDR3 was defined as the stretch from the second conserved V-encoded cysteine up to the conserved J-encoded phenylalanine. Sequences without an unambiguous match to a single V gene segment were excluded from the earlier analysis of a few hundred of the donors. An earlier analysis of several hundred of the donors classified V segments as functional when productive rearrangements were above 56.7% and as segregating when the standard deviation between donors was above 5%. To diagnose cytomegalovirus status from the catalog of TCR beta chain sequences, a statistical classification framework was built. V and J gene assignment, in a later analysis, came from comparing TCR nucleotide sequences with IMGT/GENE-DB human TR gene sequences. The TCRdist pipeline was used in a later analysis to assign CDR3 sequences and most-parsimonious VDJ recombination scenarios. In a later analysis, each TCR beta chain was defined by its CDR3 amino acid sequence together with its V-gene family, and reads lacking a unique V-gene family were excluded. As a way to deal with suspected cross-contamination and a sequencing artifact, a later analysis dropped approximately 590 nucleotide sequences that were highly shared and had low generation probability. For each public chain, a later analysis derived a clonal expansion index from normalized ranks of inferred template counts within each repertoire. In a later analysis, generation probabilities were computed with a VDJ recombination model fitted to out-of-frame rearrangements, and the resulting probabilities were checked against IGoR. A later analysis scored TCR-TCR, TCR-HLA and TCR-CMV co-occurrence with hypergeometric tests, applying a repertoire-size bias correction to TCR pairs. In a later analysis, false discovery rates were estimated by permuting HLA or CMV assignments 20 times. A later analysis grouped co-occurring TCRs with DBSCAN, adding TCRdist sequence similarity when clustering within HLA-allele-positive subsets. Co-occurrence clustering excluded repertoires with fewer than 30,000 or more than 120,000 public chains, plus five with anomalous nucleotide sharing. The source is immuneACCESS, and TCRdb retained only in-frame sequences with V and J called. Part of the clones is not carried over; for the studies checked, unresolved V genes explain less than half of this, and the remainder is unexplained. V and J calls and clone size are copied from that table; D and trimming were computed from the DNA. This sample has approximately 150,000 clones in its table, and more than 65% of those were observed once. The ten most abundant clones make up approximately 5.5% of the sample.

The cohort consisted of 650 to 700 healthy bone marrow donors. Cohort members were all nominally healthy when sampled, although unrecorded immune exposures were likely present. The donor was CMV seropositive and was included in the group of around 300 seropositive cohort members. Every donor gave a peripheral blood sample, and the peripheral blood mononuclear cells from that sample were used for TCR beta sequencing. Genomic DNA was extracted from the blood cell samples with the Qiagen DNeasy Blood Extraction Kit. The CDR3 goes from the cysteine to the phenylalanine over 16 residues. Only the CDR3 region is kept as DNA, spanning 48 bases read in frame from base 1. The germline V gene gives CDR1 as MDHEN and CDR2 as SYDVKM. V and J are trimmed by 3 bases and 9 bases, and the gene matches miss 13 bases of the junction. To note about this clone: Its antigen is currently not known. No much larger clonotype is one base removed from it; base qualities were not supplied.

The chain couples TRBV28 to TRBJ2-7; 11 central bases correspond to TRBD2. This receptor was identified in a man younger than 40 in good health and CMV-seropositive. Sequences were obtained from PBMCs. The CDR3 in this case is CASSLSGLAAPLGQYF. The DNA reads TGTGCCAGCAGTTTGTCGGGACTAGCGGCCCCTCTGGGGCAGTACTTC.